This is a list of T cell receptor beta chains from one sample in a study of blood T cell repertoires in COVID-19. Sequencing was performed with immunoSEQ multiplex PCR; in TCRdb, only in-frame clones are kept and a portion is missing. The sample has over 60,000 clones, 82% seen once. Sequenced sample: peripheral blood. Source of these receptors: a woman aged 80 or older with acute or convalescent COVID-19. Both conserved end residues are part of each CDR3. D genes are given only for firm matches. Clone size is not always given. Where it is, it says once, few, many or a class for expanded clones.

D gene	J gene	clone size	CDR3 length	V gene	CDR3 DNA	CDR3 protein
.	TRBJ1-5	once	16	TRBV4-1	TGCGCCAGCAGCCAAGAGTGGGGGGGAGGCAATCAGCCCCAGCATTTT	CASSQEWGGGNQPQHF
.	TRBJ2-7	once	15	TRBV28	TGTGCCAGCAGTTTACTCTGGACAGCCCTCTACGAGCAGTACTTC	CASSLLWTALYEQYF
.	TRBJ2-1	.	13	TRBV2	TGTGCCAGCAAGGAGGGCATCCACAATGAGCAGTTCTTC	CASKEGIHNEQFF
TRBD2	TRBJ2-2	.	15	TRBV5-1	TGCGCCAGCAGAGGACTAGCGGGTGGGGCCGGGGAGCTGTTTTTT	CASRGLAGGAGELFF
TRBD1	TRBJ2-7	few	14	TRBV5-1	TGCGCCAGCAGCCCTGGGAGAGGGGGCGGCGAGCAGTACTTC	CASSPGRGGGEQYF
TRBD2	TRBJ2-3	.	17	TRBV5-4	TGTGCCAGCAGCCCCCCGGGGCGGGAGGGCCCAACAGATACGCAGTATTTT	CASSPPGREGPTDTQYF
TRBD1	TRBJ1-2	once	16	TRBV7-8	TGTGCCAGCAGCTTAGGAGTGGGGACAGGGCCCTATGGCTACACCTTC	CASSLGVGTGPYGYTF
.	TRBJ1-2	.	16	TRBV12-2	TGTGCAAGTCGCTTACAAACCGGGACAGGGGAAGCTGGCTACACCTTC	CASRLQTGTGEAGYTF
.	TRBJ2-3	.	15	TRBV3-1/TRBV3-2	TGTGCCAGCAGCCGGCTTGAGGTTGGCACAGATACGCAGTATTTT	CASSRLEVGTDTQYF
TRBD1	TRBJ2-1	.	15	TRBV7-8	TGTGCCAGCAGCGGGACAGCTAAATCCTACAATGAGCAGTTCTTC	CASSGTAKSYNEQFF
TRBD2	TRBJ2-7	.	15	TRBV5-1	TGCGCCAGCCGCTTAGCGGGTCACACAGGCTACGAGCAGTACTTC	CASRLAGHTGYEQYF
.	TRBJ1-1	once	13	TRBV11-2	TGTGCCAGCAGCTTAGAAGTCAGAAACGAAGCTTTCTTT	CASSLEVRNEAFF
TRBD1	TRBJ2-7	.	16	TRBV7-2	TGTGCCAGCAGCTTAGCGAGGACAGGGATCGGCTACGAGCAGTACTTC	CASSLARTGIGYEQYF
.	TRBJ2-3	.	16	TRBV5-1	TGCGCCAGCAGCTCCTCTTTGGGGCGGTTCACAGATACGCAGTATTTT	CASSSSLGRFTDTQYF
.	TRBJ2-7	.	14	TRBV2	TGTGCCAAGCAGTCTGGGCTAGCTCCTTACGAGCAGTACTTC	CAKQSGLAPYEQYF
.	TRBJ2-7	.	15	TRBV19	TGTGCCAGTAGTGAAAACAGGGTTAACTCCTACGAGCAGTACTTC	CASSENRVNSYEQYF
.	TRBJ2-3	.	14	TRBV9	TGTGCCAGCAGTGTCACAGGGTGGTGGGATACGCAGTATTTT	CASSVTGWWDTQYF
TRBD2	TRBJ2-1	.	19	TRBV5-4	TGTGCCAGCAGCCCACGGACTAGCGGGCATCAGAAATCCTACAATGAGCAGTTCTTC	CASSPRTSGHQKSYNEQFF
.	TRBJ1-1	.	13	TRBV6-5	TGTGCCAGCAGCCACACAGGGAGCACTGAAGCTTTCTTT	CASSHTGSTEAFF
TRBD1	TRBJ1-2	once	16	TRBV24-1	TGTGCCACCAGTGATTTGCAGGGACAGGGTACAGGAGGCTACACCTTC	CATSDLQGQGTGGYTF
TRBD1	TRBJ2-7	once	16	TRBV19	TGTGCCAGTAGTTCCCCAGGACAGGGGATTTCCTACGAGCAGTACTTC	CASSSPGQGISYEQYF
TRBD2	TRBJ2-1	.	19	TRBV14	TGTGCCAGCAGCCTCTTTCCGGGACTAGCGGGAGCCATTTACAATGAGCAGTTCTTC	CASSLFPGLAGAIYNEQFF
TRBD2	TRBJ2-2	.	19	TRBV6-1	TGTGCCAGCAGTGAAGCGCGGGCGGGAGGGTATGGGAACACCGGGGAGCTGTTTTTT	CASSEARAGGYGNTGELFF
.	TRBJ1-1	.	14	TRBV4-3	TGCGCCAGCAGTCAATATTTGGAAACAGGGGAAGCTTTCTTT	CASSQYLETGEAFF
.	TRBJ2-2	many	15	TRBV7-3	TGTGCCAGCAGTCGAGGGCCGTTTGATACCGGGGAGCTGTTTTTT	CASSRGPFDTGELFF
TRBD2	TRBJ2-3	few	15	TRBV13	TGTGCCAGCAGCTTTGGCGGGAGGGCCTCAGATACGCAGTATTTT	CASSFGGRASDTQYF
.	TRBJ2-7	.	13	TRBV11-2	TGTGCCAGCAACAAGCCGGGCAGGGGCGAGCAGTACTTC	CASNKPGRGEQYF
TRBD1	TRBJ1-1	.	18	TRBV5-6	TGTGCCAGCAGCCTCCTAGGACAGGGCTCTTGGGTGGGGACTGAAGCTTTCTTT	CASSLLGQGSWVGTEAFF
TRBD1	TRBJ2-5	few	15	TRBV19	TGTGCCAGTAGTATATGGGACAGGGGGCGGGAGACCCAGTACTTC	CASSIWDRGRETQYF
.	TRBJ1-2	once	17	TRBV11-2	TGTGCCAGCAGCCGCAACAGGGTTGAAGGAAGGAACTATGGCTACACCTTC	CASSRNRVEGRNYGYTF
.	TRBJ1-5	.	13	TRBV6-1	TGTGCCAGCAGTGAACAGGGCAATCAGCCCCAGCATTTT	CASSEQGNQPQHF
.	TRBJ1-4	.	15	TRBV2	TGTGCCAGCATTCACTCCGACAGGCTTAATGAAAAACTGTTTTTT	CASIHSDRLNEKLFF